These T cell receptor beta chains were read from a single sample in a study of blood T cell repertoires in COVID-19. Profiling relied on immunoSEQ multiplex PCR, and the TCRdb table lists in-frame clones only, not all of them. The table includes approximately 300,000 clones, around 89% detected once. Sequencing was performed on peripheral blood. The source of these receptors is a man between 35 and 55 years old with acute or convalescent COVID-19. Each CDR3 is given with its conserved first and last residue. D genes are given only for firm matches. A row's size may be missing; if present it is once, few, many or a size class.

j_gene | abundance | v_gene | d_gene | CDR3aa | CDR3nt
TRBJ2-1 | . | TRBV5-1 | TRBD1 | CASSRTGVSYNEQFF | TGCGCCAGCAGCCGGACAGGGGTCAGTTACAATGAGCAGTTCTTC
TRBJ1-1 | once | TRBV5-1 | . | CASSLDGSRNTEAFF | TGCGCCAGCAGCTTGGACGGTTCAAGGAACACTGAAGCTTTCTTT
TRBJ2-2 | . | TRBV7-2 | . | CASSSQGGANTGELFF | TGTGCCAGCAGTTCCCAGGGGGGAGCTAACACCGGGGAGCTGTTTTTT
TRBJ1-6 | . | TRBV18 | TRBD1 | CASSLDRGEVYSPLHF | TGTGCCAGCTCATTGGACAGGGGGGAGGTATATTCACCCCTCCACTTT
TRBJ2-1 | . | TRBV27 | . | CASSPLDTWGEQFF | TGTGCCAGCAGTCCTTTGGACACTTGGGGTGAGCAGTTCTTC
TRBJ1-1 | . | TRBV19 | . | CASSIGPGDGNTEAFF | TGTGCCAGTAGTATAGGCCCAGGGGATGGGAACACTGAAGCTTTCTTT
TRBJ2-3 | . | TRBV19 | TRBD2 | CASSAGTTTDTQYF | TGTGCCAGTAGTGCCGGGACTACCACAGATACGCAGTATTTT
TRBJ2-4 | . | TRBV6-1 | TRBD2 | CASSAIDRGGGVNIQYF | TGTGCCAGCAGTGCGATCGACCGGGGGGGTGGCGTGAACATTCAGTACTTC
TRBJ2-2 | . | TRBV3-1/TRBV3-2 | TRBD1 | CASSQVIWGTGPPGELFF | TGTGCCAGCAGCCAAGTTATTTGGGGGACAGGGCCCCCCGGGGAGCTGTTTTTT
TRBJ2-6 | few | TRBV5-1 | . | CASSSTGWSGANVLTF | TGCGCCAGCAGTTCGACAGGTTGGTCGGGGGCCAACGTCCTGACTTTC
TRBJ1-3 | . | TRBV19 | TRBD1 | CASSIDRAISGNTIYF | TGTGCCAGTAGTATCGACAGGGCCATCTCTGGAAACACCATATATTTT
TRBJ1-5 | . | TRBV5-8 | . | CASSSGTHYSNQPQHF | TGTGCCAGCAGCTCCGGGACACATTATAGCAATCAGCCCCAGCATTTT
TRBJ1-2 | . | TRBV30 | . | CAWSVLGSGGYTF | TGTGCCTGGAGTGTACTAGGGTCGGGCGGCTACACCTTC
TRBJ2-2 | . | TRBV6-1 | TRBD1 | CASSEKDRGNTGELFF | TGTGCCAGCAGTGAAAAGGACAGGGGGAACACCGGGGAGCTGTTTTTT
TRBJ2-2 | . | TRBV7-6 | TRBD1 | CASSLAAGGYTGELFF | TGTGCCAGCAGCTTAGCTGCAGGGGGCTACACCGGGGAGCTGTTTTTT
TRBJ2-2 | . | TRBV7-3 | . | CASSLLGAGELFF | TGTGCCAGCAGCTTGCTAGGAGCCGGGGAGCTGTTTTTT
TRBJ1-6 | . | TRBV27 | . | CASNLRGGPNSPLHF | TGTGCCAGCAACCTAAGGGGAGGCCCGAATTCACCCCTCCACTTT
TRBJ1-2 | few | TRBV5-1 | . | CASSLLPGNYGYTF | TGCGCCAGCAGCTTGCTGCCAGGGAACTATGGCTACACCTTC